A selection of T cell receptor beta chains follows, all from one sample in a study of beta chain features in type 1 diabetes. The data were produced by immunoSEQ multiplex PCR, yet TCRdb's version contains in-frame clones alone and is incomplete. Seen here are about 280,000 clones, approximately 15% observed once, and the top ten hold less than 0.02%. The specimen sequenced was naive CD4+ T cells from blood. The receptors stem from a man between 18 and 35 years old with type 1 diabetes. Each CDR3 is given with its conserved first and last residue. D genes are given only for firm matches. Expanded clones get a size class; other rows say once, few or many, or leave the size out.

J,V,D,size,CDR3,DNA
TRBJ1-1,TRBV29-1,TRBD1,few,CSVAGTGKAFF,TGCAGCGTCGCCGGGACAGGGAAAGCTTTCTTT
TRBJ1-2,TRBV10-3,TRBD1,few,CAIESGTGDYYGYTF,TGTGCCATCGAGAGCGGGACAGGGGATTACTATGGCTACACCTTC
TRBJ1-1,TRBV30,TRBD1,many,CAWSKTGLIKAFF,TGTGCCTGGAGTAAGACAGGGCTGATTAAAGCTTTCTTT
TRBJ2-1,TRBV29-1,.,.,CSVTIQGHEQFF,TGCAGCGTTACTATCCAGGGGCATGAGCAGTTCTTC
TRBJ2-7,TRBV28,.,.,CASSYPLTVYEQYF,TGTGCCAGCAGTTACCCATTGACAGTCTACGAGCAGTACTTC
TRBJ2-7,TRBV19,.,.,CASSPEGQYEQYF,TGTGCCAGTAGTCCGGAGGGGCAGTACGAGCAGTACTTC
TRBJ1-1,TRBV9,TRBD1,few,CASSVGGQGRKVGSRAREAFF,TGTGCCAGCAGCGTAGGGGGACAGGGACGGAAAGTGGGTTCTAGAGCCCGTGAAGCTTTCTTT
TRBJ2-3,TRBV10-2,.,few,CASSESKRSTDTQYF,TGCGCCAGCAGTGAGTCCAAGCGGTCCACAGATACGCAGTATTTT
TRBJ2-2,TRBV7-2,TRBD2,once,CASSFSGINTGELFF,TGTGCCAGCAGCTTTAGCGGGATTAACACCGGGGAGCTGTTTTTT
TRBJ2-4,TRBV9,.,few,CASSPLGKNIQYF,TGTGCCAGCAGCCCACTTGGCAAAAACATTCAGTACTTC
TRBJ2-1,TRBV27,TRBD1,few,CASSLHRTGSQFF,TGTGCCAGCAGTTTACACCGGACAGGGTCGCAGTTCTTC
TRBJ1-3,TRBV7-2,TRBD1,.,CASSSMGQLSGNTIYF,TGTGCCAGCAGCTCCATGGGACAGCTCTCTGGAAACACCATATATTTT
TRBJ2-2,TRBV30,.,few,CAWSEQEAGELFF,TGTGCCTGGAGTGAACAGGAAGCCGGGGAGCTGTTTTTT
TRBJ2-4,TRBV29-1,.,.,CSVSGSGDKNIQYF,TGCAGCGTTTCAGGCTCAGGGGACAAAAACATTCAGTACTTC
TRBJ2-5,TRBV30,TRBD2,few,CAWSGGFVETQYF,TGTGCCTGGAGCGGGGGGTTTGTAGAGACCCAGTACTTC
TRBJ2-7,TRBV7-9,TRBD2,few,CASSLTSGGSYEQYF,TGTGCCAGCAGCCTGACTAGCGGGGGTTCCTACGAGCAGTACTTC
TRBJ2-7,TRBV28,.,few,CASTQGLLIYEQYF,TGTGCCAGCACCCAGGGTCTGCTTATCTACGAGCAGTACTTC
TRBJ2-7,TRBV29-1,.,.,CSVARRLSYEQYF,TGCAGCGTTGCTAGACGACTTTCCTACGAGCAGTACTTC
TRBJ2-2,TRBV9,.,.,CASSVGGHSQTGELFF,TGTGCCAGCAGCGTAGGTGGTCACAGCCAGACCGGGGAGCTGTTTTTT
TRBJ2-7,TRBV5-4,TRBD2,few,CASSLPSGSSYEQYF,TGTGCCAGCAGCTTGCCTAGCGGGAGCTCCTACGAGCAGTACTTC
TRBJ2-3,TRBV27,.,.,CASSLFGVDITSTDTQYF,TGTGCCAGCAGTTTATTTGGAGTGGACATAACTAGCACAGATACGCAGTATTTT
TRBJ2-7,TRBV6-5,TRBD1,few,CATLEGQGAYEQYF,TGTGCCACCCTCGAGGGGCAGGGGGCCTACGAGCAGTACTTC
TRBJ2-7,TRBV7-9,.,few,CASSLGGGPEGEQYF,TGTGCCAGCAGCTTAGGGGGGGGGCCCGAAGGCGAGCAGTACTTC
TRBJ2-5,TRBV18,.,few,CASSPREEETQYF,TGTGCCAGCTCACCGCGAGAAGAAGAGACCCAGTACTTC
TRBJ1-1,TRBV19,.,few,CATSPRGHSRISTEAFF,TGTGCCACTAGCCCCCGGGGACATAGTCGTATCAGCACTGAAGCTTTCTTT
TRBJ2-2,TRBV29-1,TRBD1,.,CSVEDLGTDTTGELFF,TGCAGCGTTGAAGATCTCGGGACAGACACCACCGGGGAGCTGTTTTTT
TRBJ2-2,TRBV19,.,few,CASSSGSTGELFF,TGTGCCAGTAGTTCAGGAAGTACCGGGGAGCTGTTTTTT
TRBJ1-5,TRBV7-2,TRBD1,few,CASTSGTGDYSNQPQHF,TGTGCCAGCACATCTGGGACAGGCGATTATAGCAATCAGCCCCAGCATTTT
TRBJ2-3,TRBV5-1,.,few,CASSSPLGAQYF,TGCGCCAGCAGCTCCCCCCTCGGAGCGCAGTATTTT
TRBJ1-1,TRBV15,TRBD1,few,CATSRDRGFTEAFF,TGTGCCACCAGCAGAGACAGGGGGTTCACTGAAGCTTTCTTT
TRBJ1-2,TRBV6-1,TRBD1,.,CASSELTGNRHYGYTF,TGTGCCAGCAGTGAGCTGACAGGGAATAGGCACTATGGCTACACCTTC
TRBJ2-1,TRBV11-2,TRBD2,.,CASSPGLAGAGEQFF,TGTGCCAGCAGCCCCGGACTAGCGGGGGCGGGTGAGCAGTTCTTC
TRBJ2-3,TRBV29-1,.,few,CSVTPGSDTQYF,TGCAGCGTTACCCCAGGGTCCGATACGCAGTATTTT
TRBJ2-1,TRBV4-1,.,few,CASSQRAGYNEQFF,TGCGCCAGCAGCCAGCGGGCGGGCTACAATGAGCAGTTCTTC
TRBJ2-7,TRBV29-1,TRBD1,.,CSVSDRDEQYF,TGCAGCGTCTCGGACAGGGACGAGCAGTACTTC
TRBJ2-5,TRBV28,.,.,CASNSQGYPSPGETQYF,TGTGCCAGCAATTCACAGGGTTACCCCTCTCCGGGAGAGACCCAGTACTTC
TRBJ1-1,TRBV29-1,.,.,CSVSLRRDTEAFF,TGCAGCGTGAGCCTCCGGAGGGACACTGAAGCTTTCTTT
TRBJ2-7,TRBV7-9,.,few,CASSTGRAEQYF,TGTGCCAGCAGCACAGGACGGGCAGAGCAGTACTTC
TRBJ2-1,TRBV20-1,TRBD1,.,CSAPRGNEQFF,TGCAGTGCCCCCAGGGGGAATGAGCAGTTCTTC
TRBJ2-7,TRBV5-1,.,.,CASNQGQGTYEQYF,TGCGCCAGCAACCAGGGGCAGGGAACCTACGAGCAGTACTTC
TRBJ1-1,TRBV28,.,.,CASSFLGAAEAFF,TGTGCCAGCAGTTTTCTTGGGGCGGCTGAAGCTTTCTTT
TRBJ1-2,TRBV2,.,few,CASSDQTVRGYTF,TGTGCCAGCAGTGACCAGACAGTGAGGGGCTACACCTTC
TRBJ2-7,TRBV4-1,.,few,CASSQEGAPLGEQYF,TGCGCCAGCAGCCAAGAAGGCGCGCCACTAGGCGAGCAGTACTTC
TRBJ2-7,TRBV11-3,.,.,CASSPGSGRYEQYF,TGTGCCAGCAGCCCCGGCTCAGGGAGGTACGAGCAGTACTTC
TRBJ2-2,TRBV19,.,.,CASSLAWSGELFF,TGTGCCAGTAGCCTGGCCTGGTCCGGGGAGCTGTTTTTT
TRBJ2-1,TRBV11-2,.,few,CASSSPNTEQFF,TGTGCCAGCAGCTCTCCCAACACGGAGCAGTTCTTC
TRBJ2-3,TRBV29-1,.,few,CSVGAGERADTQYF,TGCAGCGTTGGGGCAGGGGAACGGGCAGATACGCAGTATTTT
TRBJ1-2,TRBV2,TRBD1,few,CASRGTGGSYTF,TGTGCCAGCAGGGGGACAGGGGGAAGCTACACCTTC
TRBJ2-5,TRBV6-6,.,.,CASSYSIVVSGETQYF,TGTGCCAGCAGTTACTCGATTGTCGTCAGCGGAGAGACCCAGTACTTC
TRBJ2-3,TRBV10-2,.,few,CASSEIGVDTQYF,TGCGCCAGCAGTGAGATCGGGGTAGATACGCAGTATTTT